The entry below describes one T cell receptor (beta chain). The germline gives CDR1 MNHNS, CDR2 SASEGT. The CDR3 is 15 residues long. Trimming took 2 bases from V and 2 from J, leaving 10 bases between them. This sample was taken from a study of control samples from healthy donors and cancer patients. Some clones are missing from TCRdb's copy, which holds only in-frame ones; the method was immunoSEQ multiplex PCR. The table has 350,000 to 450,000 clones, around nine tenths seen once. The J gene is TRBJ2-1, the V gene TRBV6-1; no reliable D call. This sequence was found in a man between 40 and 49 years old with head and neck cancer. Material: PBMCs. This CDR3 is CASSENGVPYNEQFF. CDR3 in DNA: TGTGCCAGCAGTGAAAATGGGGTACCCTACAATGAGCAGTTCTTC.